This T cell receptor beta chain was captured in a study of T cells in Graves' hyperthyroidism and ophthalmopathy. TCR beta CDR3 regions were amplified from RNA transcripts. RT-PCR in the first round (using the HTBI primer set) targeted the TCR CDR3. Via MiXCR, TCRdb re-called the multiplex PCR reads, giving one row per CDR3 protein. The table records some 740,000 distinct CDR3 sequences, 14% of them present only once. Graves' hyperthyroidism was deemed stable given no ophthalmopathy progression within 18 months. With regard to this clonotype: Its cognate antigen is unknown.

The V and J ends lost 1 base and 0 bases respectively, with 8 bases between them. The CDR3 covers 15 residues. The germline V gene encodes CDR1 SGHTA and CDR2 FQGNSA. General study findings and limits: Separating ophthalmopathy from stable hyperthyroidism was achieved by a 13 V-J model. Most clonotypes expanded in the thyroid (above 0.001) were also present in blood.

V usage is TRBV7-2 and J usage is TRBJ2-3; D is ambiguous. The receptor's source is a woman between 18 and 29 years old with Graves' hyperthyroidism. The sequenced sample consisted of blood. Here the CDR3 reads CASSLDQTSTDTQYF. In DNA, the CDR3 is TGTGCCAGCAGCTTAGACCAGACTAGCACAGATACGCAGTATTTT.